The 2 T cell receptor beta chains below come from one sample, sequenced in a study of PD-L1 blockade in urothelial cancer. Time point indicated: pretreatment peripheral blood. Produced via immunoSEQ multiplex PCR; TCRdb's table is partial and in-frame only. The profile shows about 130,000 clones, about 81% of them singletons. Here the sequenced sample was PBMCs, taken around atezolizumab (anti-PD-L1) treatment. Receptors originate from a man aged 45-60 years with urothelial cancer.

The CDR3 nucleotides read TGTGCCATCAGTGAAAGACAGGGATCAGGAGAGACCCAGTACTTC. Encoded protein: CAISERQGSGETQYF. The chain joins TRBV10-3 to TRBJ2-5; 7 bases are a match to TRBD1. CDR1 and CDR2 (germline): ENHRY, SYGVKD. This CDR3 has 15 residues. V shed 3 bases and J 4 bases; nucleotides not matched to a gene: 8.

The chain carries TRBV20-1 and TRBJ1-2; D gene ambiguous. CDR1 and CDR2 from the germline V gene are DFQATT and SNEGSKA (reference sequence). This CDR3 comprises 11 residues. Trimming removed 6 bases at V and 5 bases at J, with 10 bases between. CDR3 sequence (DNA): TGCAGTGCCGCAAGAGGGTATGGCTACACCTTC. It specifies CSAARGYGYTF.